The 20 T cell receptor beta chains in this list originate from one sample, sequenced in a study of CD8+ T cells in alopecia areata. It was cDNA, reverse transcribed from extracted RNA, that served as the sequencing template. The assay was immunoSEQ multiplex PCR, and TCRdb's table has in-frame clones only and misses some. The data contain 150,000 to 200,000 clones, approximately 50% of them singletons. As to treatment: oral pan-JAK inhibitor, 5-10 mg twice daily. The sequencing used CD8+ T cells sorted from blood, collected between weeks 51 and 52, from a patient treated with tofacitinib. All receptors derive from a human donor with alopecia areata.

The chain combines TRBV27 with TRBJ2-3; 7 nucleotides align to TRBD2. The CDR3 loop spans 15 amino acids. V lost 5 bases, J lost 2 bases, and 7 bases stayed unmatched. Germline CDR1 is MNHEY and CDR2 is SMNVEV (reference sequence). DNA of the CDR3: TGTGCCAGCAGTGAGCGGGAACCTTTCACAGATACGCAGTATTTT. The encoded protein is CASSEREPFTDTQYF.

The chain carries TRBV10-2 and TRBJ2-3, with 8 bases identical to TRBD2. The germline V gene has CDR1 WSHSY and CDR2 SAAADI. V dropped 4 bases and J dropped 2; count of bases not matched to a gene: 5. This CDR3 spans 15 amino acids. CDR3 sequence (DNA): TGCGCCAGCAGTGGTCGGGGGGGCTTCACAGATACGCAGTATTTT. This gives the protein CASSGRGGFTDTQYF.

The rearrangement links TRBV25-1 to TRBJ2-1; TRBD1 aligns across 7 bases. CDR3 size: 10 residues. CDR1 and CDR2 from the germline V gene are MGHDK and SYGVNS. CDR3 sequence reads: CATGYNEQFF. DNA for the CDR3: TGTGCGACAGGGTACAATGAGCAGTTCTTC.

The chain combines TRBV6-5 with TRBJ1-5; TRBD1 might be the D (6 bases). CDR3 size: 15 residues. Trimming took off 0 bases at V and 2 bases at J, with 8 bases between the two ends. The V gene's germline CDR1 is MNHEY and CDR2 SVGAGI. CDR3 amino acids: CASSYSAGGNQPQHF. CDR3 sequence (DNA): TGTGCCAGCAGTTACTCAGCAGGGGGCAATCAGCCCCAGCATTTT.

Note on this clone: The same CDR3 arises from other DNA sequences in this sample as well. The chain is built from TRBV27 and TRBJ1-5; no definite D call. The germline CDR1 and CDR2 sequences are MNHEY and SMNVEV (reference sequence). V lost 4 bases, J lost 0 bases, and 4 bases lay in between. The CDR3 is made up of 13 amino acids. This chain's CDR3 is CASSWGSNQPQHF. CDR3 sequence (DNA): TGTGCCAGCAGTTGGGGTAGCAATCAGCCCCAGCATTTT.

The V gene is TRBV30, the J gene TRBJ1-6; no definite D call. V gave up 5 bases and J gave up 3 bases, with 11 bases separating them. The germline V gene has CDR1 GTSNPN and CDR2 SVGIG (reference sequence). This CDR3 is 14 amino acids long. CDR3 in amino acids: CAWSGRSYNSPLHF. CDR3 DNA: TGTGCCTGGTCTGGCCGAAGCTATAATTCACCCCTCCACTTT.

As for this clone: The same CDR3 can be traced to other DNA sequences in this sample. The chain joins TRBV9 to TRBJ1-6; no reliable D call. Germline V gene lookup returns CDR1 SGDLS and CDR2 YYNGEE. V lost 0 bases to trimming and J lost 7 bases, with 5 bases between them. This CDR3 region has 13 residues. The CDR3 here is CASSVGGNSPLHF. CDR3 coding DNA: TGTGCCAGCAGCGTAGGTGGGAATTCACCCCTCCACTTT.

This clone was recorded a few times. The CDR3 is CASHPGGSSPLHF. DNA of the CDR3: TGTGCCAGTCACCCGGGGGGTTCTTCACCCCTCCACTTT. J is TRBJ1-6 and V is TRBV27, with D possibly TRBD1 on 5 matching bases. Germline CDR1 and CDR2: MNHEY and SMNVEV (reference sequence). V was cut by 9 bases and J by 9 bases, with 15 bases left in between. CDR3 length: 13 amino acids.

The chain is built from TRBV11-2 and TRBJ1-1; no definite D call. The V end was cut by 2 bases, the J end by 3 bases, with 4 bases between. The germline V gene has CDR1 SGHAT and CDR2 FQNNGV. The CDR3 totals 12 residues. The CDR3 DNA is TGTGCCAGCAGCTTACAGTACACTGAAGCTTTCTTT. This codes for CASSLQYTEAFF.

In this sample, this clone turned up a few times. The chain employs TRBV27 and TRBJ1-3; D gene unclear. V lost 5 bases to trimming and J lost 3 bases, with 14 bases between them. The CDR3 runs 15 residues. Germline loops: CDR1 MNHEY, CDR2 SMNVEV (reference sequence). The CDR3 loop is CASSESEPLGNTIYF. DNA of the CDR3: TGTGCCAGCAGTGAGTCAGAGCCTCTTGGAAACACCATATATTTT.

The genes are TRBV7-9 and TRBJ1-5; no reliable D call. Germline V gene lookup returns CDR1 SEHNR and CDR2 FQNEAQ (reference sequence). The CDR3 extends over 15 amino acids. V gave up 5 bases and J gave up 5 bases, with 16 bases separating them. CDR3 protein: CASSKSRGSDQPQHF. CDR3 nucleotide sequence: TGTGCCAGCAGCAAATCGAGAGGGTCGGATCAGCCCCAGCATTTT.

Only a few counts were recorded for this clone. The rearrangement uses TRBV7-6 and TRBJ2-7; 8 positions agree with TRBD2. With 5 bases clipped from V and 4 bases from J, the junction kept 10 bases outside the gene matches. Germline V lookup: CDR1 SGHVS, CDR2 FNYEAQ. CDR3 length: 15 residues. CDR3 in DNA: TGTGCCAGCAGCCTTCGCTTACTAGCGGTATACGAGCAGTACTTC. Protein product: CASSLRLLAVYEQYF.

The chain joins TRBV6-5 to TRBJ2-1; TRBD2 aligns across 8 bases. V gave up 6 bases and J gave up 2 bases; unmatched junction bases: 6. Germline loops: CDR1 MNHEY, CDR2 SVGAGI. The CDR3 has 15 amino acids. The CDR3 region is CASRSTGGPYNEQFF. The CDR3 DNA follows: TGTGCCAGCAGATCTACGGGGGGGCCCTACAATGAGCAGTTCTTC.

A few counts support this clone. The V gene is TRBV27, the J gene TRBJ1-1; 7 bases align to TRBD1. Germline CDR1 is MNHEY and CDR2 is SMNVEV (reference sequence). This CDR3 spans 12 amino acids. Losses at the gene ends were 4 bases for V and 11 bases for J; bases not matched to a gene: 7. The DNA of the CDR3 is TGTGCCAGCAGTTCCACAGGGGCATGGGCTTTCTTT. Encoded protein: CASSSTGAWAFF.

The CDR3 loop reads CASSQVGLAGESNEQFF. CDR3 in DNA: TGTGCCAGCAGCCAAGTAGGGCTAGCGGGGGAAAGCAATGAGCAGTTCTTC. The chain has TRBV4-2 and TRBJ2-1, with TRBD2 identical over 10 bases. V lost 1 base, J lost 6 bases, and 9 bases stayed unmatched. CDR3 size: 17 residues. Germline V gene sequence: CDR1 LGHNA, CDR2 YNFKEQ.

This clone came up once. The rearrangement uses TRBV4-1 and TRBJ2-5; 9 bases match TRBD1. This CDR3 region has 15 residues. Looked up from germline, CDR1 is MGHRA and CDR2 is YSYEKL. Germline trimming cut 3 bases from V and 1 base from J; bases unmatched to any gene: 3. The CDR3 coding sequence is TGCGCCAGCAGCCAGGGACAGGGAATCCAAGAGACCCAGTACTTC. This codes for CASSQGQGIQETQYF.

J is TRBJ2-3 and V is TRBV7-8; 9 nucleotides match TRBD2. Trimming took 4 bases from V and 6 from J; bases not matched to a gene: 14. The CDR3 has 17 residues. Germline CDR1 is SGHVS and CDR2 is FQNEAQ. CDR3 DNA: TGTGCCAGCAGCTACGCTTTGGCGGGGGGGCCGGCGGATACGCAGTATTTT. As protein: CASSYALAGGPADTQYF. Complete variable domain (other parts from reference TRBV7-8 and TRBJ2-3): GAGVSQSPRYKVAKRGQDVALRCDPISGHVSLFWYQQALGQGPEFLTYFQNEAQLDKSGLPSDRFFAERPEGSVSTLKIQRTQQEDSAVYLCASSYALAGGPADTQYFGPGTRLTVL.

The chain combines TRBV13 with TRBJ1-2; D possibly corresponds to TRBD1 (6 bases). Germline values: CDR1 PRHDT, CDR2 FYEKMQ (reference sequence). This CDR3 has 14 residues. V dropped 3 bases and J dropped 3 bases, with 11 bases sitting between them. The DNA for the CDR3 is TGTGCCAGCAGCTTCCAGGGGTTGTACTATGGCTACACCTTC. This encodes CASSFQGLYYGYTF.

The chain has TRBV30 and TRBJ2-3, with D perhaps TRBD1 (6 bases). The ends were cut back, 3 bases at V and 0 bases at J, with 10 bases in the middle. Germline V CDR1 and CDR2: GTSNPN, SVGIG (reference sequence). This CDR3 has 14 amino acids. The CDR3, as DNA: TGTGCCTGGAGCCAAACAGGGAGCACAGATACGCAGTATTTT. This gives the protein CAWSQTGSTDTQYF.

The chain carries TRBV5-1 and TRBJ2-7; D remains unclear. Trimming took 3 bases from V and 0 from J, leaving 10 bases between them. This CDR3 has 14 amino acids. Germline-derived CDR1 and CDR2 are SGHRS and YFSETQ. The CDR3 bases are TGCGCCAGCAGCTCCACGGTAAGCTCCTACGAGCAGTACTTC. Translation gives CASSSTVSSYEQYF.